The clone carrying this TCR beta chain was counted between two and nine times. The record originates from a study of blood T cell repertoires in COVID-19. Study context: Italy, Spain and the United States were the sources of the convalescent and acute COVID-19 samples. From T cells, B-cell-depleted T cells, or PBMCs came the material, which was cDNA or gDNA.

Data came from immunoSEQ multiplex PCR; TCRdb stores just in-frame clones and leaves some out. The sample contains fewer than 75,000 clones, around 85% of which appear only once. CDR3 length: 15 residues. Trimming at V came to 0 bases and at J to 7 bases, leaving 0 bases not matched to a gene. Germline CDR1 LNHDA, CDR2 SQIVND (reference sequence). This rearrangement joins TRBV19 to TRBJ1-6; TRBD1 aligns across 10 bases. The specimen was peripheral blood. The clonotype comes from a middle-aged man with active COVID-19. CDR3 region: CASSIEGQGNSPLHF. DNA for the CDR3: TGTGCCAGTAGTATAGAGGGACAGGGGAATTCACCCCTCCACTTT. The variable domain in full, with the rest retrieved from reference TRBV19 and TRBJ1-6, is DGGITQSPKYLFRKEGQNVTLSCEQNLNHDAMYWYRQDPGQGLRLIYYSQIVNDFQKGDIAEGYSVSREKKESFPLTVTSAQKNPTAFYLCASSIEGQGNSPLHFGNGTRLTVT.